The present T cell receptor beta chain was sequenced within a study of Ad26.COV2.S vaccination and SARS-CoV-2 variants. The study's findings and limits: Reported post-vaccination CD8+ and CD4+ T cell responses to spike showed substantial breadth.

Profiled with immunoSEQ multiplex PCR; TCRdb holds only in-frame clones, not every one. The sample includes hundreds of thousands of clones, around 90% seen only once; the top ten take over 9%. Germline CDR1 and CDR2: SGHVS and FQNEAQ. The ends were cut back, 2 bases at V and 6 bases at J, with 10 bases in the middle. The CDR3 totals 14 residues. The treatment was: some 20 received Ad26.COV2.S at low or high dose, single or two shots; roughly five received placebo; per-sample allocation not given. Sampling occurred on day 63 after the first vaccine or placebo injection. Remarks on this clone: Its antigen is still unknown.

The chain uses TRBV7-8 and TRBJ2-2; no definite D call. The starting material was peripheral blood, obtained in a trial of Ad26.COV2.S vaccine versus placebo. This clonotype was obtained from a person aged 18-60 years who received the Ad26.COV2.S COVID-19 vaccine or a placebo. CDR3 sequence (DNA): TGTGCCAGCAGCTTATTGGTTATCGCCGGGGAGCTGTTTTTT. It specifies CASSLLVIAGELFF. Based on the CDR3 plus reference TRBV7-8 and TRBJ2-2, the full variable domain is GAGVSQSPRYKVAKRGQDVALRCDPISGHVSLFWYQQALGQGPEFLTYFQNEAQLDKSGLPSDRFFAERPEGSVSTLKIQRTQQEDSAVYLCASSLLVIAGELFFGEGSRLTVL.